This entry lists 24 T cell receptor beta chains sequenced from one sample in a study of T cell responses to AZD1222 COVID-19 vaccine. Profiling relied on immunoSEQ multiplex PCR, and the TCRdb table lists in-frame clones only, not all of them. The sample yields 180,000 or so clones, 90% to 95% seen once. This specimen was peripheral blood, taken on day 0 of AZD1222 vaccination. Every receptor here comes from an adult in good health.

The V gene is TRBV5-1, the J gene TRBJ1-3, with 7 bases matching TRBD1. J gave up 0 bases and V 0 bases, and 9 bases lay outside the gene matches. Germline V gene data show CDR1 as SGHRS and CDR2 as YFSETQ. The length of the CDR3 is 18 residues. CDR3 DNA: TGCGCCAGCAGCTTGGATTTTAGGGGGCCCAGCTCTGGAAACACCATATATTTT. Amino acid sequence: CASSLDFRGPSSGNTIYF.

The rearrangement joins TRBV6-5 to TRBJ1-2; D gene ambiguous. The CDR3 runs to 12 residues. Germline lookup yields CDR1 MNHEY and CDR2 SVGAGI. Trimming left V 7 bases short and J 5 bases short, with 11 bases between. CDR3 sequence (DNA): TGTGCCAGCATGGGTGTGCGATATGGCTACACCTTC. It yields the protein CASMGVRYGYTF.

The rearrangement links TRBV19 to TRBJ2-3; TRBD2 matches at 7 bases. The trim removed 6 bases at V and 0 bases at J, leaving 3 bases unmatched. Germline CDR1 LNHDA, CDR2 SQIVND (reference sequence). The CDR3 is 14 amino acids. The chain's CDR3 is CASRSSGSTDTQYF. The DNA of the CDR3 is TGTGCCAGTAGGTCTAGCGGTAGCACAGATACGCAGTATTTT.

The chain carries TRBV29-1 and TRBJ1-1; D is undetermined. This CDR3 has 12 amino acids. From germline, CDR1 is SQVTM and CDR2 ANQGSEA. V was shortened by 7 bases and J by 1 base, with 10 bases between the two germline ends. The CDR3 region has the DNA TGCAGCGCTCGAACAGAGAACACTGAAGCTTTCTTT. Translating gives CSARTENTEAFF.

This chain links TRBV6-6 with TRBJ1-1; D is undetermined. The CDR3 totals 12 residues. Germline V gene sequence: CDR1 MNHNY, CDR2 SVGAGI (reference sequence). Trimming shortened V by 10 bases and J by 4 bases, and 13 bases separated the two germline ends. The CDR3 nucleotides are TGTGCCACCCGACCCGGGATCACTGAAGCTTTCTTT. This sequence encodes CATRPGITEAFF.

This CDR3 reads CASSPNDRLSYEQYF. The DNA of the CDR3 is TGTGCCAGCAGCCCTAACGACAGACTCTCCTACGAGCAGTACTTC. The J gene is TRBJ2-7, the V gene TRBV5-6; D perhaps matches TRBD1 (5 bases). CDR1 SGHDT and CDR2 YYEEEE come from the germline V gene. V lost 4 bases, J lost 0 bases, and 14 bases lay in between. The CDR3 has 15 residues.

V usage is TRBV6-1 and J usage is TRBJ2-3; no clear D. V lost 3 bases and J lost 4, with 17 bases in between. The CDR3 totals 16 residues. The germline V gene encodes CDR1 MNHNS and CDR2 SASEGT. CDR3 sequence reads: CASSDGLRLTADTQYF. The CDR3 DNA sequence: TGTGCCAGCAGTGACGGGCTTCGTCTTACCGCAGATACGCAGTATTTT.

The V gene is TRBV6-5, the J gene TRBJ1-1; D is undetermined. Germline V CDR1 and CDR2: MNHEY, SVGAGI. The V end lost 8 bases, the J end lost 1 base, and 11 bases lay between the germline ends. This CDR3 region has 13 residues. CDR3 DNA: TGTGCCAGCCAAAGACACGGGAACACTGAAGCTTTCTTT. Its protein is CASQRHGNTEAFF.

The V and J genes are TRBV19 and TRBJ1-4; TRBD1 is a possible D gene (5 bases). The V gene lost 4 bases and the J gene lost 4 bases, with 7 bases spanning the gap. The CDR3 is 13 residues long. The germline V gene encodes CDR1 LNHDA and CDR2 SQIVND (reference sequence). CDR3 residues: CASSRGFNEKLFF. The CDR3 nucleotides are TGTGCCAGTAGTAGGGGGTTTAATGAAAAACTGTTTTTT.

The rearrangement uses TRBV12-5 and TRBJ1-3; D is unclear. CDR3 length: 13 residues. Germline values: CDR1 LGHNT, CDR2 FRNRAP. The germline V and J ends were trimmed by 1 base and 5 bases, with 6 bases remaining between them. The CDR3, as DNA: TGTGCTAGTGGTTTGGAAGCTAGAAACACCATATATTTT. Amino acid sequence: CASGLEARNTIYF.

This chain links TRBV18 with TRBJ1-1; D call uncertain. CDR3 length equals 15 residues. Germline CDR1 KGHSH, CDR2 LQKENI. The germline V and J ends were trimmed by 3 bases and 4 bases, with 15 bases remaining between them. CDR3 amino acids: CASSPYAGGITEAFF. The CDR3 region has the DNA TGTGCCAGCTCACCGTACGCAGGAGGGATCACTGAAGCTTTCTTT.

The chain recombines TRBV5-4 with TRBJ2-1, with 7 nucleotides matching TRBD1. In germline, CDR1 is SGHNT, CDR2 YYREEE (reference sequence). The CDR3 runs 14 residues. Losses at the gene ends were 1 base for V and 5 bases for J; bases not matched to a gene: 3. The CDR3, as DNA: TGTGCCAGCAGCTTGTGGGACAGACACAATGAGCAGTTCTTC. Its protein is CASSLWDRHNEQFF. Based on the CDR3 plus reference TRBV5-4 and TRBJ2-1, the full variable domain is ETGVTQSPTHLIKTRGQQVTLRCSSQSGHNTVSWYQQALGQGPQFIFQYYREEENGRGNFPPRFSGLQFPNYSSELNVNALELDDSALYLCASSLWDRHNEQFFGPGTRLTVL.

V gene TRBV14 combines with J gene TRBJ1-4, with D tentatively TRBD1 (6 bases). Germline V gene data show CDR1 as SGHDN and CDR2 as FVKESK. CDR3 length: 14 amino acids. V was cut by 5 bases and J by 5 bases, with 12 bases left in between. For the CDR3, the DNA is TGTGCCAGCAGCGTCAGGGGAGGGAATGAAAAACTGTTTTTT. This sequence encodes CASSVRGGNEKLFF.

The gene calls are TRBV4-1 and TRBJ2-1, with TRBD2 identical over 10 bases. The germline V gene has CDR1 MGHRA and CDR2 YSYEKL. This CDR3 has 17 amino acids. Losses at the gene ends were 0 bases for V and 4 bases for J; bases not matched to a gene: 6. This CDR3 is CASSQEVSGRAYNEQFF. The CDR3 DNA follows: TGCGCCAGCAGCCAAGAGGTCAGCGGGAGGGCATACAATGAGCAGTTCTTC.

The genes are TRBV19 and TRBJ2-5; D ambiguous. Trimming shortened V by 3 bases and J by 5 bases, and 16 bases separated the two germline ends. There are 15 residues in the CDR3. The germline V gene encodes CDR1 LNHDA and CDR2 SQIVND (reference sequence). CDR3 sequence reads: CASSMAARVGETQYF. The CDR3 DNA reads TGTGCCAGTAGTATGGCGGCCCGGGTGGGGGAGACCCAGTACTTC.

The chain combines TRBV27 with TRBJ2-6, with D unclear. The V gene's germline CDR1 is MNHEY and CDR2 SMNVEV (reference sequence). Trimming left V 1 base short and J 3 bases short, with 1 base between. The CDR3 runs to 13 residues. The CDR3 DNA is TGTGCCAGCAGTTTATTTGGGGCCAACGTCCTGACTTTC. Translated: CASSLFGANVLTF.

V is TRBV25-1 and J is TRBJ2-1; unclear D gene. V was clipped by 4 bases and J by 7 bases, with 11 bases between them. This CDR3 region has 13 residues. Germline loops: CDR1 MGHDK, CDR2 SYGVNS. CDR3 bases: TGTGCCAGCAGTGGGGTTGGTGTAAATGAGCAGTTCTTC. This codes for CASSGVGVNEQFF.

This chain links TRBV12-5 with TRBJ2-6; D is possibly TRBD2 (6 bases). This CDR3 region has 15 residues. Germline loops: CDR1 LGHNT, CDR2 FRNRAP. The V and J ends lost 2 bases and 2 bases respectively, with 7 bases between them. CDR3 bases: TGTGCTAGTGGTTTGTGGGAGGCTGGGGCCAACGTCCTGACTTTC. This translates into CASGLWEAGANVLTF.

This chain's CDR3 is CASRKGSGQGADEQFF. The DNA of the CDR3 is TGTGCCAGCAGAAAGGGTTCCGGACAGGGGGCGGATGAGCAGTTCTTC. This rearrangement joins TRBV11-2 to TRBJ2-1; 11 bases are shared with TRBD1. The CDR3 length is 16 residues. V was pared by 6 bases and J by 8 bases, with 12 bases of the junction left unmatched. The germline CDR1 and CDR2 sequences are SGHAT and FQNNGV.

The chain uses TRBV15 and TRBJ2-5; tentative D call: TRBD2 (6 bases). Trimming left V 3 bases short and J 7 bases short, with 12 bases between. The CDR3 spans 13 residues. Germline CDR1 LNHNV, CDR2 YYDKDF (reference sequence). The CDR3, as DNA: TGTGCCACCAGCAGGGGACTTACGGGGACCCAGTACTTC. Protein product: CATSRGLTGTQYF.

The V gene is TRBV12-5, the J gene TRBJ2-2; tentatively, D is TRBD1 (7 bases). Trimming stripped 5 bases from V and 3 bases from J, with 13 bases between. The CDR3 runs to 15 residues. Germline V lookup: CDR1 LGHNT, CDR2 FRNRAP. The CDR3, as DNA: TGTGCTAGTGGTCCCCGCAGGGGGGACACCGGGGAGCTGTTTTTT. As protein: CASGPRRGDTGELFF.

The gene calls are TRBV2 and TRBJ2-1, with 8 bases lining up with TRBD2. The CDR3 is 20 amino acids. The V gene end was trimmed by 4 bases and the J gene end by 0 bases; junction bases not matched to a gene: 17. CDR1 and CDR2 from the germline V gene are SNHLY and FYNNEI. The CDR3 bases are TGTGCCAGCAGTGTACCACGGGGGGGCCCCCGGGACTCCTCCTACAATGAGCAGTTCTTC. Translation: CASSVPRGGPRDSSYNEQFF.

The chain recombines TRBV30 with TRBJ1-1, with 8 bases matching TRBD1. CDR3 length equals 15 residues. Per the germline V gene, CDR1 is GTSNPN and CDR2 is SVGIG (reference sequence). V shed 2 bases and J 1 base; nucleotides not matched to a gene: 6. This CDR3 reads CAWSHSGTGNTEAFF. The CDR3 bases are TGTGCCTGGAGTCATTCCGGGACAGGGAACACTGAAGCTTTCTTT.

The chain is built from TRBV18 and TRBJ1-4; 9 nucleotides line up with TRBD1. This CDR3 is 15 amino acids long. Germline V gene data show CDR1 as KGHSH and CDR2 as LQKENI. With 0 bases clipped from V and 8 bases from J, the junction kept 4 bases outside the gene matches. The CDR3 reads CASSPPEDRGEKLFF. In DNA form, the CDR3 reads TGTGCCAGCTCACCACCCGAGGACAGGGGAGAAAAACTGTTTTTT.